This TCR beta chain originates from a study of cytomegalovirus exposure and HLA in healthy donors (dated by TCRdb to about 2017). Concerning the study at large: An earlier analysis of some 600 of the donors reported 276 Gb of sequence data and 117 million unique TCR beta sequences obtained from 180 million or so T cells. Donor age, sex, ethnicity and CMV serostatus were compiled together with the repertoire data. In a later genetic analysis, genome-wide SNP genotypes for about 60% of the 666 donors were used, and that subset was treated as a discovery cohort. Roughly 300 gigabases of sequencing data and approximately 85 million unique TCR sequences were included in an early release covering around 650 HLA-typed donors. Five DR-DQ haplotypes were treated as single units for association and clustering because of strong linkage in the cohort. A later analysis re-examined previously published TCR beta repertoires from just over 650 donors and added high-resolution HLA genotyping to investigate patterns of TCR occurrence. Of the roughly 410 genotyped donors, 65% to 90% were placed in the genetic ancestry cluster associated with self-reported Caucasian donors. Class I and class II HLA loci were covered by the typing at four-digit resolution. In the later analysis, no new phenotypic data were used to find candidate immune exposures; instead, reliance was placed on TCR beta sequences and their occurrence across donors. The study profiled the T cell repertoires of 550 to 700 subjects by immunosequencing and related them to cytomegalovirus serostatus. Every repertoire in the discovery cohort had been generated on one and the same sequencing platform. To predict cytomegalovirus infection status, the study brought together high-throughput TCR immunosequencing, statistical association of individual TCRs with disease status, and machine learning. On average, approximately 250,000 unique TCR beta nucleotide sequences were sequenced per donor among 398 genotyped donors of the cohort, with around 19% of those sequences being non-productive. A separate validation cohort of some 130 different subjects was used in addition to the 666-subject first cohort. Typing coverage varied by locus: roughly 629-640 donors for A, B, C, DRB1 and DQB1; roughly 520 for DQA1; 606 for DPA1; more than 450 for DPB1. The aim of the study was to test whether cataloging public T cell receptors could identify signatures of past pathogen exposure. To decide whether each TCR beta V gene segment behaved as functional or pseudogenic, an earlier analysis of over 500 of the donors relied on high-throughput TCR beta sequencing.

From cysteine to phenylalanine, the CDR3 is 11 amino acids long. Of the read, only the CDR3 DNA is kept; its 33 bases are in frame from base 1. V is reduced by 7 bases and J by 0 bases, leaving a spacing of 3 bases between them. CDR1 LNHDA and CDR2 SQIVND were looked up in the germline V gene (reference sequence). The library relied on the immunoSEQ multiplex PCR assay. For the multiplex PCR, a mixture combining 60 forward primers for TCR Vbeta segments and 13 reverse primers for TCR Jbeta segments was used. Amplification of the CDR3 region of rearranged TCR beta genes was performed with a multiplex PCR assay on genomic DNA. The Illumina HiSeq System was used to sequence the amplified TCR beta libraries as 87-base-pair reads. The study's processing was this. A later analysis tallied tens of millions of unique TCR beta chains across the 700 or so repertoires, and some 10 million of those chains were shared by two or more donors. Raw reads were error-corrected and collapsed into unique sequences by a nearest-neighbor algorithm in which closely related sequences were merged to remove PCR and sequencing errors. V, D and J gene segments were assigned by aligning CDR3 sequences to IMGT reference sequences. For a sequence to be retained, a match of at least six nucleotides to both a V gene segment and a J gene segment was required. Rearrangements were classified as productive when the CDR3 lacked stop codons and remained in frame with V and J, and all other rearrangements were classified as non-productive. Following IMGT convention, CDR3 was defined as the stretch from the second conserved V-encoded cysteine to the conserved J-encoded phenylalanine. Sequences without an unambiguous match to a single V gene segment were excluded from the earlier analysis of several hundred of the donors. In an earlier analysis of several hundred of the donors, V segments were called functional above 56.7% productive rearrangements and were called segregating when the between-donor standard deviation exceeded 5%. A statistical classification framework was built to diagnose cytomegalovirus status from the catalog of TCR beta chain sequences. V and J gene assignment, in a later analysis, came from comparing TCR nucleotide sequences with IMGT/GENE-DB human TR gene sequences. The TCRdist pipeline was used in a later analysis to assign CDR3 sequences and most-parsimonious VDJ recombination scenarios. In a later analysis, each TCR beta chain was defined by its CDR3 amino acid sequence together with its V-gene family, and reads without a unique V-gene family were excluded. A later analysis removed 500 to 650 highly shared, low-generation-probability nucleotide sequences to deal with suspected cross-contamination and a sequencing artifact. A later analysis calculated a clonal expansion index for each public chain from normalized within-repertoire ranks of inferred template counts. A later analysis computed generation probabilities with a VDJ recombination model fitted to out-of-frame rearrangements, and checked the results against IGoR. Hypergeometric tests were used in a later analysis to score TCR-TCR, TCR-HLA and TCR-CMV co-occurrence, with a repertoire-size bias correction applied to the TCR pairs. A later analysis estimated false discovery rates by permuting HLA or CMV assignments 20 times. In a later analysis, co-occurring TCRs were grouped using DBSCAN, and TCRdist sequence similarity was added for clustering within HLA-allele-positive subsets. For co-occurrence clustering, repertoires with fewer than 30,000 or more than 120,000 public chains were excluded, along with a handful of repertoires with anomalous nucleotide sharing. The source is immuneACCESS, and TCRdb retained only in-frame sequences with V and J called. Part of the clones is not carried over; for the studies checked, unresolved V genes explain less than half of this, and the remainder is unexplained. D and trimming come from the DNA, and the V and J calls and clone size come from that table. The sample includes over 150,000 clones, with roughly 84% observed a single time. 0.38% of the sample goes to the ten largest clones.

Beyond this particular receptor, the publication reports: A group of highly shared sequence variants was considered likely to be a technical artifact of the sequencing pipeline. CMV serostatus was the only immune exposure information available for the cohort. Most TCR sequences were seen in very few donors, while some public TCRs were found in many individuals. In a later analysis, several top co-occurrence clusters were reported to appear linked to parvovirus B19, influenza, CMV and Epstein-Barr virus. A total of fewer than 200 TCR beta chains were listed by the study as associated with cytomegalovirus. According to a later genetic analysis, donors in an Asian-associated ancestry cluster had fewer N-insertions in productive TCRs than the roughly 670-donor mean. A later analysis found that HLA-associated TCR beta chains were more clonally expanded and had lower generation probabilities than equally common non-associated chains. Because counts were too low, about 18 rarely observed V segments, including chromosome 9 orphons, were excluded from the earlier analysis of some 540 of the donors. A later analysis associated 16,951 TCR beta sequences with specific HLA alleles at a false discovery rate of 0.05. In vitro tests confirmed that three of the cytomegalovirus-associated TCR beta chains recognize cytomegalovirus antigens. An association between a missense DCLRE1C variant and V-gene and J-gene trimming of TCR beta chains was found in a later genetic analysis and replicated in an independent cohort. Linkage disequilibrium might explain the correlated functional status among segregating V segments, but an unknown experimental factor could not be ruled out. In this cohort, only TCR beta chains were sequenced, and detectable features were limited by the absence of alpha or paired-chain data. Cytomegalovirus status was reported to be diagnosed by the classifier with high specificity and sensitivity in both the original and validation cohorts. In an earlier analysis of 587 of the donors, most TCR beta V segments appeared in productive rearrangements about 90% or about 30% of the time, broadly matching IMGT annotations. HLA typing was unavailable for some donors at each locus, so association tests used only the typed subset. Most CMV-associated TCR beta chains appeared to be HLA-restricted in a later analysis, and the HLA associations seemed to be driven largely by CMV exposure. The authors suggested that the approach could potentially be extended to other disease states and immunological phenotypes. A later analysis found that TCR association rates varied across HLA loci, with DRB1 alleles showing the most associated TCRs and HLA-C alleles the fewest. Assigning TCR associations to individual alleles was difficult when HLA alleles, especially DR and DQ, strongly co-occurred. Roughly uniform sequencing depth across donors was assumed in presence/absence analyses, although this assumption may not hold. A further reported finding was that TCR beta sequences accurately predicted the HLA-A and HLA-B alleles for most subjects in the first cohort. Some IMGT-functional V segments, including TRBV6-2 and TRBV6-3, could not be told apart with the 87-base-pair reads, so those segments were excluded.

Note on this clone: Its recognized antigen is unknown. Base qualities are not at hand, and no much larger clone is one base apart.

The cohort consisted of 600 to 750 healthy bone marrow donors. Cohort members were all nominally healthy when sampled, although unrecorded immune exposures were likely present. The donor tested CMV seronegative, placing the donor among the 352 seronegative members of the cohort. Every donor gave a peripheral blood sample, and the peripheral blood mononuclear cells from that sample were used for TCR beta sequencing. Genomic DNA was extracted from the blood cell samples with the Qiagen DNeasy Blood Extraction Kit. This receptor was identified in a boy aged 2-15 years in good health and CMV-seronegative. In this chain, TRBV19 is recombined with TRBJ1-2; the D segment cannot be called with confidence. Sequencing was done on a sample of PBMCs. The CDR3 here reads CASTANYGYTF. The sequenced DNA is TGTGCCAGTACAGCTAACTATGGCTACACCTTC.